The 6 T cell receptor beta chains below all came from one sample that was sequenced in a study of blood T cells in healthy people across ages. A sample-barcoded 5' primer and a J-beta primer mix were used in a second PCR of about 6 to 12 cycles. TCRdb processed the 5' RACE reads anew with MiXCR; each CDR3 protein has one entry. Of 1.4 million to 1.5 million distinct CDR3 sequences in the sample, about 43% were seen once. The sequenced sample was blood. Receptors were obtained from a young woman in good health.

Only a few counts were recorded for this clonotype. The chain recombines TRBV6-6 with TRBJ2-3, with 12 positions matching TRBD2. The CDR3 contains 17 residues. The trim removed 1 base at V and 5 bases at J, leaving 7 bases unmatched. The germline V gene has CDR1 MNHNY and CDR2 SVGAGI (reference sequence). The CDR3 sequence is CASSYYLAGGPGDTQYF. DNA of the CDR3: TGTGCCAGCAGTTACTATCTAGCGGGAGGGCCGGGAGATACGCAGTATTTT.

The chain uses TRBV6-5 and TRBJ2-5, with D uncertain. CDR3 length: 15 amino acids. V lost 0 bases to trimming and J lost 5 bases, with 13 bases between them. Germline V gene data show CDR1 as MNHEY and CDR2 as SVGAGI. As DNA, the CDR3 is TGTGCCAGCAGTTACTCGGGTAGACTCTGGGAGACCCAGTACTTC. This gives the protein CASSYSGRLWETQYF.

This clonotype was counted only a few times. The chain combines TRBV4-1 with TRBJ2-3; D is perhaps TRBD2 (7 bases). The CDR3 totals 18 residues. Germline CDR1 reads MGHRA; CDR2 reads YSYEKL. Trimming stripped 0 bases from V and 0 bases from J, with 16 bases between. CDR3 loop: CASSQDRGAGKSTDTQYF. The CDR3 region has the DNA TGCGCCAGCAGCCAAGATCGGGGGGCAGGGAAAAGCACAGATACGCAGTATTTT.

This clonotype came up a few times. The chain has TRBV29-1 and TRBJ1-1, with TRBD1 matching 9 bases. CDR1 and CDR2 (germline): SQVTM, ANQGSEA. The CDR3 consists of 14 residues. Trimming at V came to 6 bases and at J to 2 bases, leaving 7 bases not matched to a gene. The CDR3 sequence: CSVETGGFNTEAFF. In nucleotides, the CDR3 is TGCAGCGTGGAAACAGGGGGCTTTAACACTGAAGCTTTCTTT.

Only a few counts were recorded for this clonotype. CDR3 sequence reads: CSARDRSNYGYTF. The CDR3 DNA is TGCAGTGCTAGAGATCGGTCTAACTATGGCTACACCTTC. The rearrangement joins TRBV20-1 to TRBJ1-2; D remains unclear. Trimming took off 0 bases at V and 0 bases at J, with 5 bases between the two ends. Germline CDR1 and CDR2: DFQATT and SNEGSKA (reference sequence). This CDR3 region has 13 residues.

This clonotype has more than one count but fewer than ten. The rearrangement uses TRBV7-9 and TRBJ2-3; 9 bases fit TRBD2. Germline V lookup: CDR1 SEHNR, CDR2 FQNEAQ (reference sequence). This CDR3 contains 15 residues. V lost 6 bases to trimming and J lost 4 bases; unmatched junction nucleotides: 8. In nucleotides, the CDR3 is TGTGCCAGCAGTTCTCGCGGGGGGGCTGCAGATACGCAGTATTTT. Protein: CASSSRGGAADTQYF.